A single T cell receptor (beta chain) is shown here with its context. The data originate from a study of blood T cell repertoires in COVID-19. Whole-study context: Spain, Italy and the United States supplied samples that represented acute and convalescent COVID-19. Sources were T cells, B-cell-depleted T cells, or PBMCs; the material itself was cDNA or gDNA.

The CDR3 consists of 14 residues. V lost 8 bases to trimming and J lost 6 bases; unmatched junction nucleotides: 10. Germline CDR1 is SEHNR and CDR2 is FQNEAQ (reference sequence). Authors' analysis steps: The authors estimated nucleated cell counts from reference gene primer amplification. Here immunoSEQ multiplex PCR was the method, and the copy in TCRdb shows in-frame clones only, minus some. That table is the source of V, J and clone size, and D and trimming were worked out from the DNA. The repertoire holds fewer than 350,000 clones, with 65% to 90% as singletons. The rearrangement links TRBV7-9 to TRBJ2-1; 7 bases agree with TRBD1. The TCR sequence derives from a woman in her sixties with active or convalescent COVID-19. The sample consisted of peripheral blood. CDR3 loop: CASYATGDFNEQFF. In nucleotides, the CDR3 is TGTGCCAGCTACGCCACAGGGGATTTCAATGAGCAGTTCTTC.